Following are 3 T cell receptor beta chains from one sample sequenced in a study of blood T cell repertoires in COVID-19. TCRdb's copy holds only in-frame clones and misses some; the assay was immunoSEQ multiplex PCR. The sample carries about 460,000 clones, roughly nine tenths recorded once. The sample taken for sequencing was PBMCs or T cells enriched from blood (not recorded which). The receptors come from a woman aged 55-75 years who had recovered from COVID-19.

V and J are TRBV9 and TRBJ1-6, with D maybe TRBD1 (6 bases). This CDR3 is built from 15 residues. Germline CDR1 is SGDLS and CDR2 is YYNGEE. The ends were cut back, 4 bases at V and 6 bases at J, with 14 bases in the middle. CDR3 bases: TGTGCCAGCAGCCCTACAGGGACCCTTAATTCACCCCTCCACTTT. It encodes CASSPTGTLNSPLHF.

This clone is a singleton in its sample. The V call is TRBV5-1, the J call TRBJ1-1; D might be TRBD1 (5 bases). Trimming shortened V by 3 bases and J by 5 bases, and 14 bases separated the two germline ends. This CDR3 has 14 residues. CDR1 and CDR2 from the germline V gene are SGHRS and YFSETQ. CDR3 residues: CASSSGLGGTEAFF. The CDR3 DNA is TGCGCCAGCAGCTCAGGCCTCGGGGGGACTGAAGCTTTCTTT.

The gene calls are TRBV15 and TRBJ1-2; 11 bases are shared with TRBD1. After removal of 3 bases from V and 5 bases from J, the junction contained 8 bases not matched to a gene. This CDR3 region has 16 residues. The germline gives CDR1 LNHNV, CDR2 YYDKDF (reference sequence). CDR3 in amino acids: CATSSRGTGGNYGYTF. CDR3 in DNA: TGTGCCACCAGCAGCCGCGGGACAGGGGGAAATTATGGCTACACCTTC.